Below are 26 T cell receptor beta chains sequenced from a single sample in a study of CD8 T cells in Susac syndrome. cDNA came from around 0.5 to 1 ug RNA primed by random hexamers. TCRdb reprocessed the immunoSEQ multiplex PCR reads via MiXCR and lists one record per CDR3 protein. The sample records a few hundred thousand distinct CDR3 sequences, 92% being singletons. Sequenced input: CD4+ T cells from PBMCs. Source of these receptors: a human donor with multiple sclerosis.

The chain recombines TRBV27 with TRBJ2-1; maybe TRBD2 (6 bases). The CDR3 is 16 residues long. V was trimmed by 6 bases and J by 9 bases, leaving 24 bases between them. CDR1 is MNHEY, CDR2 SMNVEV, per germline (reference sequence). DNA of the CDR3: TGTGCCAGCAGCCGGACCCTAGCGAGGGTTCTAAGTGAGCAGTTCTTC. This codes for CASSRTLARVLSEQFF.

V is TRBV20-1 and J is TRBJ2-7, with TRBD2 matching 8 bases. The V gene end was trimmed by 5 bases and the J gene end by 4 bases; junction bases not matched to a gene: 13. Germline CDR1 and CDR2: DFQATT and SNEGSKA (reference sequence). The CDR3 has 15 amino acids. CDR3 bases: TGCAGTGCTCCGGGGGGGCCCAACAAGATTTACGAGCAGTACTTC. It codes for CSAPGGPNKIYEQYF.

The chain employs TRBV5-1 and TRBJ2-1; 7 nucleotides align to TRBD2. Trimming took 2 bases from V and 5 from J; bases not matched to a gene: 4. The CDR3 runs to 14 residues. The germline gives CDR1 SGHRS, CDR2 YFSETQ. The CDR3 nucleotides are TGCGCCAGCAGCTTAGCGGGACCAAACAATGAGCAGTTCTTC. It translates to CASSLAGPNNEQFF.

V and J are TRBV12-3 or TRBV12-4 and TRBJ1-4; no clear D. This CDR3 has 14 amino acids. Trimming cost V 7 bases and J 1 base, with 10 bases left between them. The CDR3 loop reads CASKAGVTNEKLFF. The CDR3 nucleotides read TGTGCCAGCAAGGCCGGGGTAACTAATGAAAAACTGTTTTTT.

The rearrangement links TRBV7-9 to TRBJ1-3; D is unclear. The V and J ends lost 5 bases and 6 bases respectively, with 11 bases between them. CDR3 length equals 13 residues. The V gene's germline CDR1 is SEHNR and CDR2 FQNEAQ (reference sequence). The CDR3 DNA reads as TGTGCCAGCAGCACGTCAGCTGAAAACACCATATATTTT. Translated, it gives CASSTSAENTIYF.

This chain links TRBV6-5 with TRBJ1-5; the match to TRBD1 covers 9 bases. Trimming at V came to 7 bases and at J to 4 bases, leaving 14 bases not matched to a gene. This CDR3 has 17 amino acids. Germline V CDR1 and CDR2: MNHEY, SVGAGI. CDR3 nucleotides: TGTGCCAGCATTTTTACGGACAGGGGAAGGAAAAATCAGCCCCAGCATTTT. Translating gives CASIFTDRGRKNQPQHF.

The chain employs TRBV29-1 and TRBJ2-1; 13 positions match TRBD2. Trimming removed 7 bases from V and 7 bases from J; junction bases left unmatched: 4. Germline V CDR1 and CDR2: SQVTM, ANQGSEA. This CDR3 is 13 amino acids long. The CDR3 here is CSAGTSGTNEQFF. The CDR3 coding sequence is TGCAGCGCCGGGACTAGCGGGACTAATGAGCAGTTCTTC.

V and J are TRBV12-3 or TRBV12-4 and TRBJ1-1; possibly TRBD1 for D (6 bases). CDR3 size: 15 residues. The V end was cut by 6 bases, the J end by 10 bases, with 24 bases between. CDR3 nucleotides: TGTGCCAGCAGCTTATCGCGGGACAACGCACGAGGAGCTTTCTTT. Protein: CASSLSRDNARGAFF.

The chain joins TRBV4-1 to TRBJ2-2; 11 bases are a match to TRBD2. V lost 7 bases to trimming and J lost 4 bases; unmatched junction nucleotides: 11. Germline V gene sequence: CDR1 MGHRA, CDR2 YSYEKL. There are 17 residues in the CDR3. CDR3 residues: CASNNRLAGSSTGELFF. The CDR3, as DNA: TGCGCCAGCAACAATAGACTAGCGGGAAGTAGCACCGGGGAGCTGTTTTTT.

Here the CDR3 DNA reads TGTGCCAGCAGCAAACGGTCCGGGGCCCACCACAATGAGCAGTTCTTC. Amino acid sequence: CASSKRSGAHHNEQFF. This rearrangement joins TRBV21-1 to TRBJ2-1; TRBD2, the table's D call, lacks a check against the DNA. TRBV21-1 is a pseudogene. The CDR3 length is 16 residues.

The chain is built from TRBV7-8 and TRBJ2-5, with 12 bases that match TRBD2. The V gene end was trimmed by 1 base and the J gene end by 5 bases; junction bases not matched to a gene: 14. The CDR3 is 19 residues long. Germline V gives CDR1 SGHVS, CDR2 FQNEAQ. The CDR3 is CASSLGTSGVGGPGETQYF. CDR3 nucleotide sequence: TGTGCCAGCAGCTTAGGGACTAGCGGGGTAGGGGGCCCCGGGGAGACCCAGTACTTC.

This clonotype has more than one count but fewer than ten. The gene calls are TRBV7-9 and TRBJ2-3, with D unresolved. CDR1 is SEHNR, CDR2 FQNEAQ, per germline (reference sequence). Trimming removed 0 bases from V and 6 bases from J, with 7 bases in between. The CDR3 contains 13 residues. The CDR3 spells CASSLASSDTQYF. Written as DNA, the CDR3 is TGTGCCAGCAGCTTAGCGTCTTCGGATACGCAGTATTTT.

This chain joins TRBV13 and TRBJ2-3, with D perhaps matching TRBD1 (6 bases). Trimming pared 0 bases from V and 0 bases from J, leaving 16 bases between. The CDR3 length is 18 residues. The germline V gene has CDR1 PRHDT and CDR2 FYEKMQ (reference sequence). The CDR3 spells CASSLGDRSRSSTDTQYF. The DNA of the CDR3 is TGTGCCAGCAGCTTAGGCGACAGGAGCCGTTCGAGCACAGATACGCAGTATTTT.

The V gene is TRBV19, the J gene TRBJ2-1, with D perhaps matching TRBD1 (6 bases). The CDR3 is 17 amino acids. V lost 1 base, J lost 2 bases, and 15 bases lay in between. Germline assignment: CDR1 LNHDA and CDR2 SQIVND (reference sequence). Here the CDR3 reads CASSIAPQGTPYNEQFF. CDR3 DNA sequence: TGTGCCAGTAGTATAGCCCCCCAGGGGACCCCCTACAATGAGCAGTTCTTC.

This clonotype was detected once. The chain recombines TRBV3-1 with TRBJ2-5; D assignment may be TRBD1 or TRBD2 (5 bases each). Germline CDR1 and CDR2: LGHDT and YNNKEL (reference sequence). The V and J ends lost 2 bases and 5 bases respectively, with 18 bases between them. The CDR3 runs to 16 residues. The CDR3 loop is CASSQRGSSLRETQYF. In nucleotides, the CDR3 is TGTGCCAGCAGCCAACGGGGCAGTTCATTACGGGAGACCCAGTACTTC.

The chain employs TRBV5-4 and TRBJ2-5; 7 bases agree with TRBD2. V trimming: 2 bases; J trimming: 4 bases; junction bases outside the gene matches: 11. The germline V gene encodes CDR1 SGHNT and CDR2 YYREEE (reference sequence). This CDR3 comprises 16 residues. CDR3 loop: CASSFGASGGGETQYF. In DNA, the CDR3 is TGTGCCAGCAGCTTCGGGGCTAGCGGTGGGGGAGAGACCCAGTACTTC. Full variable domain (rest looked up from reference TRBV5-4 and TRBJ2-5): ETGVTQSPTHLIKTRGQQVTLRCSSQSGHNTVSWYQQALGQGPQFIFQYYREEENGRGNFPPRFSGLQFPNYSSELNVNALELDDSALYLCASSFGASGGGETQYFGPGTRLLVL.

The chain recombines TRBV30 with TRBJ1-1; weak D call: TRBD1 (6 bases). The CDR3 is 15 amino acids. Trimming pared 1 base from V and 4 bases from J, leaving 16 bases between. Germline V gene data show CDR1 as GTSNPN and CDR2 as SVGIG (reference sequence). The CDR3 protein is CAWSGGRTESTEAFF. For the CDR3, the DNA is TGTGCCTGGAGTGGGGGAAGGACAGAGTCCACTGAAGCTTTCTTT.

The J gene is TRBJ2-7, the V gene TRBV14; D not resolved. The CDR3 has 12 amino acids. Germline V lookup: CDR1 SGHDN, CDR2 FVKESK. V was pared by 2 bases and J by 4 bases, with 6 bases between. DNA for the CDR3: TGTGCCAGCAGCCAATTCGAGTACGAGCAGTACTTC. Its translation: CASSQFEYEQYF.

This sequence joins TRBV5-6 and TRBJ2-3; tentatively, D is TRBD2 (6 bases). Germline CDR1 SGHDT, CDR2 YYEEEE. V lost 3 bases and J 2 bases, leaving 19 bases between the germline ends. The CDR3 sequence is 17 residues long. CDR3 nucleotides: TGTGCCAGCAGCTCCTTCCGTTGGCGGGGAAACACAGATACGCAGTATTTT. Translating gives CASSSFRWRGNTDTQYF. Using reference TRBV5-6 and TRBJ2-3 for the parts outside the CDR3, the full variable domain is DAGVTQSPTHLIKTRGQQVTLRCSPKSGHDTVSWYQQALGQGPQFIFQYYEEEERQRGNFPDRFSGHQFPNYSSELNVNALLLGDSALYLCASSSFRWRGNTDTQYFGPGTRLTVL.

This sequence joins TRBV20-1 and TRBJ1-1; weak D call: TRBD1 (5 bases). Germline V lookup: CDR1 DFQATT, CDR2 SNEGSKA (reference sequence). The CDR3 contains 14 residues. CDR3 nucleotide sequence: TGCAGGGCCCACGGCACAGGTGAGGACACTGAAGCTTTCTTT. Protein sequence: CRAHGTGEDTEAFF.

This clonotype came up once. V and J are TRBV15 and TRBJ1-3; weak D call: TRBD1 (5 bases). V was shortened by 0 bases and J by 2 bases, with 11 bases between the two germline ends. Per germline, CDR1 LNHNV and CDR2 YYDKDF (reference sequence). This CDR3 contains 16 residues. The CDR3 bases are TGTGCCACCAGCAGAGAGTACGGGGCGGCTGGAAACACCATATATTTT. Translated: CATSREYGAAGNTIYF.

The V call is TRBV24-1, the J call TRBJ1-2; D is ambiguous. V gave up 4 bases and J gave up 3 bases, with 17 bases separating them. Germline V gene lookup returns CDR1 KGHDR and CDR2 SFDVKD. The CDR3 consists of 16 residues. The CDR3 region has the DNA TGTGCCACCAGTGACTCCGGACCGTCCTGGTACTATGGCTACACCTTC. Translated: CATSDSGPSWYYGYTF.

In DNA, the CDR3 is TGTGCCAGCAGCTCGGGGCTAGCGCGGTTAGGTGAGCAGTTCTTC. Translation: CASSSGLARLGEQFF. The chain is built from TRBV11-2 and TRBJ2-1; D may be TRBD2 (6 bases). The V end was cut by 4 bases, the J end by 9 bases, with 19 bases between. Germline-derived CDR1 and CDR2 are SGHAT and FQNNGV. The CDR3 loop spans 15 amino acids. Supplemented by reference TRBV11-2 and TRBJ2-1, the full variable domain reads EAGVAQSPRYKIIEKRQSVAFWCNPISGHATLYWYQQILGQGPKLLIQFQNNGVVDDSQLPKDRFSAERLKGVDSTLKIQPAKLEDSAVYLCASSSGLARLGEQFFGPGTRLTVL.

The rearrangement uses TRBV3-1 and TRBJ2-7, with unresolved D. The germline V and J ends were trimmed by 1 base and 5 bases, with 12 bases remaining between them. This CDR3 is 14 amino acids long. Germline V gene lookup returns CDR1 LGHDT and CDR2 YNNKEL (reference sequence). CDR3 in amino acids: CASSQVGIFHEQYF. CDR3 DNA: TGTGCCAGCAGCCAAGTGGGGATATTCCACGAGCAGTACTTC.

This sequence joins TRBV2 and TRBJ1-1; D is unclear. CDR3 size: 14 residues. Trimming removed 4 bases from V and 0 bases from J, with 9 bases in between. Germline CDR1 reads SNHLY; CDR2 reads FYNNEI. CDR3 region: CASSVEEMNTEAFF. CDR3 bases: TGTGCCAGCAGTGTGGAGGAGATGAACACTGAAGCTTTCTTT.

This clonotype was detected only once. The chain couples TRBV7-2 to TRBJ2-2; D is uncertain. The CDR3 runs to 15 residues. The V and J ends lost 5 bases and 0 bases respectively, with 10 bases between them. Germline V gives CDR1 SGHTA, CDR2 FQGNSA. The CDR3 loop reads CASSLRAANTGELFF. The CDR3 bases are TGTGCCAGCAGCCTACGGGCTGCGAACACCGGGGAGCTGTTTTTT. Complete variable domain (other parts from reference TRBV7-2 and TRBJ2-2): GAGVSQSPSNKVTEKGKDVELRCDPISGHTALYWYRQSLGQGLEFLIYFQGNSAPDKSGLPSDRFSAERTGGSVSTLTIQRTQQEDSAVYLCASSLRAANTGELFFGEGSRLTVL.